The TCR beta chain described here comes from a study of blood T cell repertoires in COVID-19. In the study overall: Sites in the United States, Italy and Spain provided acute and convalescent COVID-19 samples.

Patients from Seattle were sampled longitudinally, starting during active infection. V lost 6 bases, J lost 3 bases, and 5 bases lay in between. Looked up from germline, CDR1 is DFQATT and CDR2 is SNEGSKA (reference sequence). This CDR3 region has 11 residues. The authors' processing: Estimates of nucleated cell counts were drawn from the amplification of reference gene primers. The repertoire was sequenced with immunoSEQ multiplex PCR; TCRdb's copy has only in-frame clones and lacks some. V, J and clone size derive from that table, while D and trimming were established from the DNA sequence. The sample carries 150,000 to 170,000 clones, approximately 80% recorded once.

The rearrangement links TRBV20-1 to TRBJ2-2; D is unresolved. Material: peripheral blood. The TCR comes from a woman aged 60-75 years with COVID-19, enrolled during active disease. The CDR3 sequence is CSALYTGELFF. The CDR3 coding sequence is TGCAGTGCACTCTACACCGGGGAGCTGTTTTTT.